Shown below are 22 T cell receptor beta chains from a single sample sequenced in a study of T cell responses to AZD1222 COVID-19 vaccine. Data came from immunoSEQ multiplex PCR; TCRdb stores just in-frame clones and leaves some out. This sample carries tens of thousands of clones, about four fifths of them seen once, and the ten largest clones take approximately 24%. Specimen: peripheral blood, collected 28 days after the second AZD1222 dose. The receptors come from an adult who received the AZD1222 COVID-19 vaccine.

The V and J genes are TRBV6-2 or TRBV6-3 and TRBJ1-2; D unresolved. V lost 6 bases, J lost 4 bases, and 15 bases lay in between. The CDR3 loop spans 14 amino acids. Looked up from germline, CDR1 is MNHEY and CDR2 is SVGEGT. The CDR3 protein is CASSLSPAVYGYTF. The CDR3 DNA follows: TGTGCCAGCAGCCTATCCCCGGCAGTCTATGGCTACACCTTC.

This chain connects TRBV6-1 to TRBJ1-5; D uncertain. The germline V gene has CDR1 MNHNS and CDR2 SASEGT. Trimming took 0 bases from V and 4 from J, leaving 7 bases between them. CDR3 size: 14 residues. The CDR3 loop is CASSEAVGNQPQHF. CDR3 nucleotides: TGTGCCAGCAGTGAAGCGGTCGGTAATCAGCCCCAGCATTTT.

V usage is TRBV19 and J usage is TRBJ2-3; 9 nucleotides agree with TRBD1. CDR3 length: 20 amino acids. The germline CDR1 and CDR2 sequences are LNHDA and SQIVND (reference sequence). Trimming took 5 bases from V and 0 from J; bases not matched to a gene: 18. The CDR3 sequence: CASSPTSDRGYTKSTDTQYF. DNA of the CDR3: TGTGCCAGTAGTCCAACTTCCGACAGGGGGTACACTAAAAGCACAGATACGCAGTATTTT.

The V gene is TRBV6-2 or TRBV6-3, the J gene TRBJ1-6, with 9 bases fitting TRBD1. Trimming removed 5 bases from V and 9 bases from J; junction bases left unmatched: 5. The CDR3 consists of 14 residues. The germline gives CDR1 MNHEY, CDR2 SVGEGT. As DNA, the CDR3 is TGTGCCAGCAGTGGGACAGGGCCCGCTTCACCCCTCCACTTT. Translated, it gives CASSGTGPASPLHF.

Remarks on this clone: One junction end disagrees with the germline gene, perhaps due to a read error. J is TRBJ1-4 and V is TRBV5-5, with D maybe TRBD1 (5 bases). CDR3 length: 13 residues. Germline loops: CDR1 SGHKS, CDR2 YYEKEE (reference sequence). This CDR3 reads CASSLGGTEKLFF. In DNA, the CDR3 is TGTGCCAGCAGTTTGGGGGGAACTGAAAAACTGTTTTTT.

The genes are TRBV19 and TRBJ1-5, with D perhaps TRBD1 (5 bases). Per germline, CDR1 LNHDA and CDR2 SQIVND (reference sequence). Trimming took off 6 bases at V and 4 bases at J, with 13 bases between the two ends. The CDR3 runs 14 residues. The CDR3 DNA sequence: TGTGCCAGTAGCCTAGGGACGGCAAATCAGCCCCAGCATTTT. It codes for CASSLGTANQPQHF.

The rearrangement joins TRBV7-2 to TRBJ2-3; weak D call: TRBD1 (6 bases). The CDR3 totals 17 residues. The V gene's germline CDR1 is SGHTA and CDR2 FQGNSA. V gave up 5 bases and J gave up 4 bases, with 22 bases separating them. The CDR3 bases are TGTGCCAGCAGCCTACTTACTCAACAGGGATTGGCAGATACGCAGTATTTT. Translation: CASSLLTQQGLADTQYF.

The chain joins TRBV5-4 to TRBJ2-6; no reliable D call. The CDR3 extends over 15 amino acids. Per germline, CDR1 SGHNT and CDR2 YYREEE (reference sequence). Trimming pared 2 bases from V and 0 bases from J, leaving 6 bases between. Here the CDR3 reads CASSFRGSGANVLTF. CDR3 in DNA: TGTGCCAGCAGCTTCAGAGGCTCTGGGGCCAACGTCCTGACTTTC.

The J gene is TRBJ2-6, the V gene TRBV5-1, with a weak D call TRBD1 (5 bases). Per germline, CDR1 SGHRS and CDR2 YFSETQ. CDR3 size: 16 residues. V shed 5 bases and J shed 4 bases, with 16 bases lying between them. CDR3 nucleotides: TGCGCCAGCAGAGCCGCAGGGCTTTCAGGGGCCAACGTCCTGACTTTC. Translation: CASRAAGLSGANVLTF.

The chain employs TRBV28 and TRBJ1-1; 8 bases are a match to TRBD1. CDR1 is MDHEN, CDR2 SYDVKM, per germline. The CDR3 runs to 15 residues. After removal of 5 bases from V and 6 bases from J, the junction contained 11 bases not matched to a gene. This chain's CDR3 is CASSPWTGWDAEAFF. The CDR3 nucleotides are TGTGCCAGCAGTCCTTGGACAGGGTGGGACGCTGAAGCTTTCTTT.

In DNA, the CDR3 is TGTGCCAGCAGCTTGGGACTATACACCGGGGAGCTGTTTTTT. It is translated as CASSLGLYTGELFF. The V call is TRBV11-3, the J call TRBJ2-2; TRBD2 matches 7 bases. The CDR3 runs to 14 residues. The junction had 1 base not matched to a gene; V was cut back by 3 bases and J by 3 bases. CDR1 is SGHNT and CDR2 is YENEEA in the germline V gene. The full variable domain, its missing parts supplied by reference TRBV11-3 and TRBJ2-2, is EAGVVQSPRYKIIEKKQPVAFWCNPISGHNTLYWYLQNLGQGPELLIRYENEEAVDDSQLPKDRFSAERLKGVDSTLKIQPAELGDSAVYLCASSLGLYTGELFFGEGSRLTVL.

Written as DNA, the CDR3 is TGTGCCAGCAGCGTTTCGCCCGGGACTAGCGGCACAGATACGCAGTATTTT. Its protein product is CASSVSPGTSGTDTQYF. The chain uses TRBV9 and TRBJ2-3; 10 nucleotides line up with TRBD2. The CDR3 spans 17 residues. In germline, CDR1 is SGDLS, CDR2 YYNGEE. Losses at the gene ends were 2 bases for V and 1 base for J; bases not matched to a gene: 7.

This clone was observed a few times. The chain has TRBV5-1 and TRBJ2-7, with D tentatively TRBD1 (5 bases). V gave up 4 bases and J gave up 2 bases, with 16 bases separating them. In germline, CDR1 is SGHRS, CDR2 YFSETQ. The CDR3 is 15 residues long. The CDR3, as DNA: TGCGCCAGCAGCCCGAAGAAACAGGTGACCTACGAGCAGTACTTC. Its protein product is CASSPKKQVTYEQYF.

This clone turned up a few times. This chain links TRBV7-9 with TRBJ1-5; tentative D call: TRBD1 (6 bases). The CDR3 runs 12 residues. V lost 5 bases, J lost 9 bases, and 11 bases lay in between. Germline V gene sequence: CDR1 SEHNR, CDR2 FQNEAQ (reference sequence). The CDR3 nucleotides are TGTGCCAGCAGCGAGGGGGTACGGCCCCAGCATTTT. It yields the protein CASSEGVRPQHF.

The V call is TRBV5-1, the J call TRBJ1-4; 10 bases line up with TRBD1. With V trimmed by 2 bases and J by 7 bases, 14 bases remained unmatched. The CDR3 contains 18 residues. Per the germline V gene, CDR1 is SGHRS and CDR2 is YFSETQ. The CDR3 DNA reads TGCGCCAGCAGCTTACTACTACAGACAGGGGGCGGAAGTGAAAAACTGTTTTTT. This translates into CASSLLLQTGGGSEKLFF.

The chain recombines TRBV3-1 (or the pseudogene TRBV3-2) with TRBJ2-1; TRBD2 matches 12 bases. CDR3 size: 14 residues. With V trimmed by 4 bases and J by 7 bases, 2 bases remained unmatched. CDR1 and CDR2 from the germline V gene are LGHDT and YNNKEL (reference sequence). In DNA, the CDR3 is TGTGCCAGCAGCCGACTAGCGGGAGAGAATGAGCAGTTCTTC. Translation: CASSRLAGENEQFF.

The J gene is TRBJ2-2, the V gene TRBV28; D call uncertain. In germline, CDR1 is MDHEN, CDR2 SYDVKM. CDR3 size: 13 residues. With 1 base removed from V and 6 bases from J, the gap between germline ends came to 6 bases. Here the CDR3 reads CASSLLGPGELFF. CDR3 in DNA: TGTGCCAGCAGTTTATTAGGTCCCGGGGAGCTGTTTTTT.

Here the CDR3 DNA reads TGCGCCAGCACCGGGGGGAGTCCGAGGGAGACCCAGTACTTC. Protein sequence: CASTGGSPRETQYF. The chain carries TRBV5-1 and TRBJ2-5; TRBD2 aligns across 7 bases. This CDR3 spans 14 amino acids. Losses at the gene ends were 6 bases for V and 5 bases for J; bases not matched to a gene: 10. Germline values: CDR1 SGHRS, CDR2 YFSETQ.

The chain is built from TRBV19 and TRBJ2-2; possibly TRBD2 for D (6 bases). Trimming left V 1 base short and J 7 bases short, with 13 bases between. CDR3 length: 15 residues. The germline gives CDR1 LNHDA, CDR2 SQIVND (reference sequence). For the CDR3, the DNA is TGTGCCAGTAGTATAGCGGCGGGGTCGGGCGGGGAGCTGTTTTTT. It encodes CASSIAAGSGGELFF.

This clone was detected only a few times. The chain employs TRBV27 and TRBJ2-2; D is possibly TRBD2 (5 bases). The germline V gene has CDR1 MNHEY and CDR2 SMNVEV (reference sequence). V dropped 3 bases and J dropped 2 bases, with 10 bases sitting between them. The CDR3 has 15 residues. In DNA form, the CDR3 reads TGTGCCAGCAGTTTCCTTGCGGGTAACACCGGGGAGCTGTTTTTT. It translates to CASSFLAGNTGELFF.

This clone was seen a handful of times. This chain joins TRBV28 and TRBJ2-7, with TRBD2 as a possible D gene (5 bases). From germline, CDR1 is MDHEN and CDR2 SYDVKM. The V gene lost 0 bases and the J gene lost 2 bases, with 11 bases spanning the gap. The CDR3 totals 15 residues. CDR3 coding DNA: TGTGCCAGCAGTTTATGGAGGGAACCAACCTACGAGCAGTACTTC. This codes for CASSLWREPTYEQYF.

This clone has just one count. V usage is TRBV15 and J usage is TRBJ2-3; D unclear. The CDR3 has 13 residues. Trimming left V 7 bases short and J 0 bases short, with 8 bases between. The germline gives CDR1 LNHNV, CDR2 YYDKDF (reference sequence). The CDR3 DNA reads as TGTGCCACCAAGTGGTTTAGCACAGATACGCAGTATTTT. Its protein product is CATKWFSTDTQYF.